The entry below describes one T cell receptor (beta chain). This clonotype was counted a few times. Its target antigen remains unknown. Base quality data are lacking; no much larger clone is found one base away. Reads for this sample came from an Illumina HiSeq 2500. Quantitative 5'-RACE with molecular barcodes was used to prepare TCR beta libraries. As for the authors' bioinformatics: A new computational method based on a probabilistic model of VDJ rearrangement was used to identify disease-linked TCR variants. TCRdb reprocessing: public reads trimmed at Q25 with fastp, clones called with MiXCR, in-frame beta chains kept. Rows merge per CDR3 protein into single entries with the most common DNA and genes. For this entry, the V and J calls and clone size follow TCRdb and not the study's own pipeline. In this sample the table shows roughly 440,000 distinct CDR3 sequences, approximately 17% of which occur a single time. Approximately 0.97% of the sample comes from the top ten.

This entry belongs to a study of CD8 T cells in ankylosing spondylitis (dated by TCRdb to 2016 to 2017). With respect to the entire study: The study set out to find disease-linked TCR variants by profiling T cell receptor beta repertoires in ankylosing spondylitis patients and healthy donors. The full study cohort comprised 25 ankylosing spondylitis patients and roughly 110 healthy donors. Peripheral blood samples were taken, and synovial fluid was additionally collected from ankylosing spondylitis patients. Study-wide conclusions, independent of this receptor: A TCR beta motif made up of 7 to 9 highly homologous amino acid variants appeared to be characteristic of blood from ankylosing spondylitis patients. In peripheral blood, the disease-linked clones were found at relatively low frequencies and had a CD8+ phenotype. Some of the motif variants had been reported before in the synovial fluid and blood of reactive arthritis patients, a finding that suggests common disease-initiation mechanisms. The disease-linked clones were reported to be significantly enriched in matched synovial fluid samples from ankylosing spondylitis patients.

The CDR3 goes from the cysteine to the phenylalanine over 13 residues. The read is trimmed to its CDR3 DNA, 39 bases read in frame from base 1. CDR1 and CDR2 (MNHEY, SMNVEV) derive from the germline V gene (reference sequence). V and J are trimmed by 8 bases and 4 bases, and the gene matches miss 5 bases of the junction. Sequences were obtained from blood, either unsorted or a sorted T cell fraction (not recorded which). The sequence links TRBV27 to TRBJ1-2, with TRBD1 identical over 9 junction bases. The sequence was collected from a male donor with ankylosing spondylitis. The sequenced DNA is TGTGCCAGCGGGCCGACAGGGGGCTATGGCTACACCTTC. It encodes CASGPTGGYGYTF.